These 3 T cell receptor beta chains were sequenced from one sample in a study of shared clonotypes between healthy human individuals. Profiling relied on immunoSEQ multiplex PCR, and the TCRdb table lists in-frame clones only, not all of them. The data hold about 1 million clones, with around 76% observed a single time. The sample taken for sequencing was memory CD4+ T cells sorted from blood. Subset given: CD45RA-negative fraction. The receptor set was obtained from a man between 18 and 35 years old in good health.

The J gene is TRBJ1-2, the V gene TRBV19; no clear D gene. There are 14 residues in the CDR3. CDR1 and CDR2 (germline): LNHDA, SQIVND (reference sequence). Deletions cut 5 bases from V and 4 bases from J, with 14 bases between. CDR3 residues: CASSVLSIGYGYTF. For the CDR3, the DNA is TGTGCCAGTAGTGTCCTGAGTATTGGCTATGGCTACACCTTC.

The chain joins TRBV11-3 to TRBJ2-7, with a possible D match to TRBD1 (5 bases). With 0 bases removed from V and 9 bases from J, the gap between germline ends came to 12 bases. The germline V gene encodes CDR1 SGHNT and CDR2 YENEEA. The CDR3 is made up of 13 amino acids. The CDR3 loop is CASSLDPQGVQYF. Here the CDR3 DNA reads TGTGCCAGCAGCTTAGATCCTCAGGGCGTGCAGTACTTC.

The chain has TRBV6-5 and TRBJ1-5; D is ambiguous. The germline gives CDR1 MNHEY, CDR2 SVGAGI. The V gene lost 6 bases and the J gene lost 15 bases, with 18 bases spanning the gap. The CDR3 is 12 amino acids. DNA for the CDR3: TGTGCCAGCAGCCGCCCGGGCCTGCAAATGCATTTT. Its protein product is CASSRPGLQMHF.